This entry describes one TCR beta chain. The junction shows a germline mismatch at one end, possibly a read error. This entry is derived from a study of blood T cells in healthy people across ages. Next came a second PCR, run for about 6 to 12 cycles, which used a sample-barcoded 5' primer along with a J-beta primer mix. The template-switch adaptor was a 5' adaptor with 12 random nucleotides. It tagged each cDNA molecule. MiXCR, applied by TCRdb to the 5' RACE reads, yields one record per CDR3 protein. The sample has about 1.8 million distinct CDR3 sequences, roughly 49% seen once. Peripheral blood was drawn, around 9.3 milliliters per donor. The germline gives CDR1 MNHNY, CDR2 SVGAGI (reference sequence). This CDR3 spans 14 amino acids.

This rearrangement joins TRBV6-6 to TRBJ2-7; no definite D call. The sequenced sample was blood. The sequence came from a middle-aged woman in good health. The CDR3 loop reads CANSYSGPSYEQYF. In DNA form, the CDR3 reads TGTGCCAACAGTTACTCTGGGCCTTCCTACGAGCAGTACTTC.